A single sample gave rise to the 5 T cell receptor beta chains below, sequenced in a study of T cells in Graves' hyperthyroidism and ophthalmopathy. The TCR beta CDR3 regions underwent amplification using RNA transcripts as the source. The study used the HTBI primer set for a first-round RT-PCR of the TCR CDR3. TCRdb processed the multiplex PCR reads anew with MiXCR; each CDR3 protein has one entry. The table shows hundreds of thousands of distinct CDR3 sequences, with around 16% occurring only once. Specimen: blood. These receptors were obtained from a woman aged 40 to 49 with Graves' ophthalmopathy.

This clonotype showed up many times. The V and J genes are TRBV18 and TRBJ1-1; D is undetermined. The CDR3 totals 14 residues. In germline, CDR1 is KGHSH, CDR2 LQKENI. Trimming shortened V by 3 bases and J by 1 base, and 9 bases separated the two germline ends. CDR3 sequence reads: CASSPVLGNTEAFF. CDR3 DNA sequence: TGTGCCAGCTCACCGGTATTGGGGAACACTGAAGCTTTCTTT. The full variable domain, with the rest looked up from reference TRBV18 and TRBJ1-1, is NAGVMQNPRHLVRRRGQEARLRCSPMKGHSHVYWYRQLPEEGLKFMVYLQKENIIDESGMPKERFSAEFPKEGPSILRIQQVVRGDSAAYFCASSPVLGNTEAFFGQGTRLTVV.

This clonotype was picked up many times. The chain carries TRBV11-2 and TRBJ1-1, with 7 bases lining up with TRBD1. Germline V gene sequence: CDR1 SGHAT, CDR2 FQNNGV. The CDR3 extends over 13 amino acids. V lost 0 bases and J lost 10; bases outside the gene matches: 5. This CDR3 reads CASSLDWDSGAFF. The CDR3 DNA reads TGTGCCAGCAGCTTAGATTGGGACAGTGGAGCTTTCTTT.

This clonotype has ten or more counts. The V and J genes are TRBV28 and TRBJ2-7, with D possibly matching TRBD2 (5 bases). This CDR3 is built from 15 residues. Looked up from germline, CDR1 is MDHEN and CDR2 is SYDVKM. The ends were cut back, 2 bases at V and 0 bases at J, with 11 bases in the middle. CDR3 sequence (DNA): TGTGCCAGCAGTTTAAGGCTAGCCGTCTCCTACGAGCAGTACTTC. Protein product: CASSLRLAVSYEQYF.

This clonotype was detected ten times or more. The rearrangement joins TRBV6-1 to TRBJ2-5; D gene ambiguous. The germline CDR1 and CDR2 sequences are MNHNS and SASEGT. V dropped 5 bases and J dropped 5 bases, with 9 bases sitting between them. CDR3 length: 12 residues. The DNA of the CDR3 is TGTGCCAGCAGTCCCCTGGTCGAGACCCAGTACTTC. This translates into CASSPLVETQYF.

This clonotype was detected many times. V is TRBV2 and J is TRBJ2-5; unclear D gene. Trimming left V 6 bases short and J 4 bases short, with 15 bases between. The CDR3 length is 14 residues. CDR1 and CDR2 (germline): SNHLY, FYNNEI. CDR3 protein: CASRDDPLGETQYF. CDR3 sequence (DNA): TGTGCCAGCAGAGACGACCCCTTGGGAGAGACCCAGTACTTC.